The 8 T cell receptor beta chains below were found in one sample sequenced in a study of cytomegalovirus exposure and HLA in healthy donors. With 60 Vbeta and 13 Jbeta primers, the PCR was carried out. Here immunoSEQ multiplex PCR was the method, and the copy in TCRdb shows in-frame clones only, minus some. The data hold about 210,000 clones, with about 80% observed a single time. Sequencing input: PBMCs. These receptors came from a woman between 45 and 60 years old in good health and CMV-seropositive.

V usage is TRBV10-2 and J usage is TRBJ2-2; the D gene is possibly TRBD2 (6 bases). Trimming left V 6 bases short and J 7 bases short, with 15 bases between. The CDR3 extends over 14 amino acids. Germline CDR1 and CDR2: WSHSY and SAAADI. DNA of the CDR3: TGCGCCAGCAGCCCGACTAGTCGAGACGGGGAGCTGTTTTTT. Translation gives CASSPTSRDGELFF.

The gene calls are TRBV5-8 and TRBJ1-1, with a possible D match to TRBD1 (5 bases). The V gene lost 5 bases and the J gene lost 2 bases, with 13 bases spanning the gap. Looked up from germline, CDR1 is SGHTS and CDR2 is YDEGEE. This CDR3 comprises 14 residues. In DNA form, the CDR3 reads TGTGCCAGCAGTTTAGACAGACTCAACACTGAAGCTTTCTTT. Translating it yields CASSLDRLNTEAFF. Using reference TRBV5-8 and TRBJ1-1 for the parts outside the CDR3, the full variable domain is EAGVTQSPTHLIKTRGQQATLRCSPISGHTSVYWYQQALGLGLQFLLWYDEGEERNRGNFPPRFSGRQFPNYSSELNVNALELEDSALYLCASSLDRLNTEAFFGQGTRLTVV.

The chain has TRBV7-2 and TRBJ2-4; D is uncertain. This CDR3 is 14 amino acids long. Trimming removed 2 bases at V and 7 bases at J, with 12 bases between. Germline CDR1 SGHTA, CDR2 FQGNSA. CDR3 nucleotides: TGTGCCAGCAGCTTAACGAGTAGCTGGAACATTCAGTACTTC. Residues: CASSLTSSWNIQYF. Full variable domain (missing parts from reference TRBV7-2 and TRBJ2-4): GAGVSQSPSNKVTEKGKDVELRCDPISGHTALYWYRQSLGQGLEFLIYFQGNSAPDKSGLPSDRFSAERTGGSVSTLTIQRTQQEDSAVYLCASSLTSSWNIQYFGAGTRLSVL.

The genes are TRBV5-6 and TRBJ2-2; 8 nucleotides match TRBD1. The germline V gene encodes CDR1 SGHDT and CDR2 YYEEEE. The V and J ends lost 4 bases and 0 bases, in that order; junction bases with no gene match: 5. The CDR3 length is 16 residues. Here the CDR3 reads CASSHQGAANTGELFF. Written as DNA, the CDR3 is TGTGCCAGCAGCCATCAGGGGGCCGCGAACACCGGGGAGCTGTTTTTT.

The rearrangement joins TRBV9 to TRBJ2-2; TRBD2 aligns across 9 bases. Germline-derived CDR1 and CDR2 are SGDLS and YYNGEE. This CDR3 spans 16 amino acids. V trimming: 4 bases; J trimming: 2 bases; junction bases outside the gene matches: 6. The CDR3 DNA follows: TGTGCCAGCAGCCCCCAGACTAGCGGTAACACCGGGGAGCTGTTTTTT. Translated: CASSPQTSGNTGELFF. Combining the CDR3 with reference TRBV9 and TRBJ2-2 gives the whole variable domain DSGVTQTPKHLITATGQRVTLRCSPRSGDLSVYWYQQSLDQGLQFLIQYYNGEERAKGNILERFSAQQFPDLHSELNLSSLELGDSALYFCASSPQTSGNTGELFFGEGSRLTVL.

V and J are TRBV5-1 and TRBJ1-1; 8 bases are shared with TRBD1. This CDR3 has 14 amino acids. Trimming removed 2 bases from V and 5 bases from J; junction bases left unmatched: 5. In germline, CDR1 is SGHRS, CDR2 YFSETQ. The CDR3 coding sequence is TGCGCCAGCAGCTTAATAACAGGGGGTACTGAAGCTTTCTTT. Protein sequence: CASSLITGGTEAFF.

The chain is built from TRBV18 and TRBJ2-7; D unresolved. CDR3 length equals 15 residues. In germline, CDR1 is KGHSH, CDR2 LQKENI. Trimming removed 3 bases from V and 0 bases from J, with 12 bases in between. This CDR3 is CASSPLEATSYEQYF. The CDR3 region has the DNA TGTGCCAGCTCACCTTTAGAGGCGACCTCCTACGAGCAGTACTTC.

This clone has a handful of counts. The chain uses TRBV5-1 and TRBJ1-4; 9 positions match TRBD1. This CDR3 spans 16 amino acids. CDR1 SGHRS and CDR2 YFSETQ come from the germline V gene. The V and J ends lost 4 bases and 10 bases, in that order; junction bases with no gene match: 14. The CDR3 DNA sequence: TGCGCCAGCAGCATACTACCAACAGGGGGCGCGGGAAAACTGTTTTTT. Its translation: CASSILPTGGAGKLFF.